What follows is one TCR beta chain and its context. Antigen: not known. PCR amplification relied on 60 Vbeta primers (plus 13 Jbeta primers). Only in-frame clones appear in the TCRdb table, and some are missing; sequencing was by immunoSEQ multiplex PCR. The table has fewer than 80,000 clones, around 80% seen once. This entry is derived from a study of cytomegalovirus exposure and HLA in healthy donors. Study outcomes and limitations: In vitro confirmation showed three CMV-associated chains to be CMV antigen specific.

Input material: PBMCs. The TCR was taken from a man aged 25-45 years in good health and CMV-seronegative.

CDR3 sequence (DNA): TGTGCCACCACTAAGACAGGCTCCTACAATGAGCAGTTCTTC. It specifies CATTKTGSYNEQFF. The genes are TRBV7-8 and TRBJ2-1, with a weak D call TRBD1 (6 bases). This CDR3 region has 14 residues. The V end was cut by 10 bases, the J end by 0 bases, with 13 bases between. Germline V gene lookup returns CDR1 SGHVS and CDR2 FQNEAQ.